These 28 T cell receptor beta chains were sequenced from one sample in a study of blood T cell repertoires in COVID-19. The table came from immunoSEQ multiplex PCR; TCRdb's copy has only in-frame clones and leaves some out. The table has about 190,000 clones, 70% to 90% seen once. Sequencing was carried out using peripheral blood. These receptors all stem from a man aged 25-45 years with acute or convalescent COVID-19.

The chain recombines TRBV1 with TRBJ2-3; the DNA was not compared with TRBD2, the D call given in the table. TRBV1 corresponds to a pseudogene. The CDR3 is made up of 14 amino acids. CDR3 coding DNA: TGCACCAGCAGCCGCGGACTAGCCACAGATACGCAGTATTTT. This codes for CTSSRGLATDTQYF.

There are a few counts of this clone. The chain has TRBV28 and TRBJ1-6; 8 bases map to TRBD1. The V and J ends lost 6 bases and 11 bases, in that order; junction bases with no gene match: 9. The CDR3 contains 14 residues. The V gene's germline CDR1 is MDHEN and CDR2 SYDVKM. The CDR3 loop is CASRYRDRRAPLHF. The CDR3 bases are TGTGCCAGCAGGTACCGGGACAGGCGAGCACCCCTCCACTTT.

The J gene is TRBJ1-4, the V gene TRBV7-9, with D maybe TRBD1 (5 bases). The CDR3 runs 16 residues. Germline loops: CDR1 SEHNR, CDR2 FQNEAQ (reference sequence). With 6 bases removed from V and 4 bases from J, the gap between germline ends came to 18 bases. As DNA, the CDR3 is TGTGCCAGCAGGGCCCTTCGGGGGAAGGTTAATGAAAAACTGTTTTTT. This encodes CASRALRGKVNEKLFF.

The V call is TRBV3-1 (or the pseudogene TRBV3-2), the J call TRBJ1-2, with TRBD1 matching 7 bases. Per germline, CDR1 LGHDT and CDR2 YNNKEL (reference sequence). J gave up 6 bases and V 0 bases, and 10 bases lay outside the gene matches. The CDR3 consists of 16 residues. CDR3 in DNA: TGTGCCAGCAGCCAAGATCTGTTGTGGACAGGCGATGGCTACACCTTC. It specifies CASSQDLLWTGDGYTF.

The chain is built from TRBV5-1 and TRBJ1-1; D is perhaps TRBD1 (5 bases). The CDR3 loop spans 13 amino acids. Germline CDR1 is SGHRS and CDR2 is YFSETQ. V was pared by 2 bases and J by 0 bases, with 5 bases between. CDR3 coding DNA: TGCGCCAGCAGCTTAGGGGTGAACACTGAAGCTTTCTTT. It translates to CASSLGVNTEAFF. The variable domain in full, completed from reference TRBV5-1 and TRBJ1-1, reads KAGVTQTPRYLIKTRGQQVTLSCSPISGHRSVSWYQQTPGQGLQFLFEYFSETQRNKGNFPGRFSGRQFSNSRSEMNVSTLELGDSALYLCASSLGVNTEAFFGQGTRLTVV.

V usage is TRBV2 and J usage is TRBJ2-1, with TRBD1 identical over 11 bases. The germline V gene has CDR1 SNHLY and CDR2 FYNNEI. V shed 6 bases and J 3 bases; nucleotides not matched to a gene: 7. This CDR3 is built from 16 residues. CDR3 nucleotides: TGTGCCAGCAGGGGACAGGGGGGCCTTCACTACAATGAGCAGTTCTTC. Translating gives CASRGQGGLHYNEQFF.

The gene calls are TRBV6-6 and TRBJ1-1; TRBD1 is a possible D gene (5 bases). The length of the CDR3 is 15 residues. Per the germline V gene, CDR1 is MNHNY and CDR2 is SVGAGI (reference sequence). Trimming took off 2 bases at V and 5 bases at J, with 15 bases between the two ends. The CDR3 region has the DNA TGTGCCAGCAGTTACGCGGGGGGGGTAAGGACTGAAGCTTTCTTT. Translating it yields CASSYAGGVRTEAFF.

In its sample, this clone was seen once. The chain has TRBV19 and TRBJ1-4, with D possibly being TRBD1 (6 bases). The V gene lost 6 bases and the J gene lost 8 bases, with 16 bases spanning the gap. This CDR3 region has 14 residues. The germline CDR1 and CDR2 sequences are LNHDA and SQIVND (reference sequence). The CDR3, as DNA: TGTGCCAGTAGCCCTAGGGCAGGGGAAGAAAAACTGTTTTTT. Protein product: CASSPRAGEEKLFF.

The V and J genes are TRBV21-1 and TRBJ2-2; the D call of TRBD2 is as the table states it, not checked on the DNA. TRBV21-1 is a known pseudogene. This CDR3 is built from 17 residues. CDR3 DNA: TGTGCCAGCAGCAAAAGGTCAACCGGGAATTGTTCCGGGGAGCTGTTTTTT. Translating gives CASSKRSTGNCSGELFF.

The chain has TRBV20-1 and TRBJ1-1; a weak D match, TRBD1 (5 bases). In germline, CDR1 is DFQATT, CDR2 SNEGSKA (reference sequence). V was clipped by 4 bases and J by 10 bases, with 13 bases between them. The CDR3 extends over 11 amino acids. The chain's CDR3 is CSATGAGGAFF. DNA for the CDR3: TGCAGTGCTACCGGTGCGGGGGGAGCTTTCTTT.

The rearrangement uses TRBV27 and TRBJ1-3, with D possibly being TRBD1 (5 bases). V shed 8 bases and J shed 4 bases, with 15 bases lying between them. This CDR3 contains 14 residues. Germline V gene data show CDR1 as MNHEY and CDR2 as SMNVEV (reference sequence). For the CDR3, the DNA is TGTGCCAGCTGGGGGGTAAGAAGCGGAAACACCATATATTTT. It is translated as CASWGVRSGNTIYF.

The chain links TRBV9 to TRBJ2-5; D might be TRBD1 (5 bases). In germline, CDR1 is SGDLS, CDR2 YYNGEE. The V gene lost 4 bases and the J gene lost 1 base, with 17 bases spanning the gap. CDR3 length: 16 residues. CDR3 residues: CASSQDGVGVQETQYF. In DNA form, the CDR3 reads TGTGCCAGCAGCCAGGACGGTGTAGGGGTCCAAGAGACCCAGTACTTC.

This chain links TRBV7-8 with TRBJ1-2; 7 nucleotides align to TRBD1. V gave up 5 bases and J gave up 4 bases; unmatched junction bases: 4. Per germline, CDR1 SGHVS and CDR2 FQNEAQ. This CDR3 is built from 13 residues. For the CDR3, the DNA is TGTGCCAGCAGCCCGACAGGGATCTATGGCTACACCTTC. It encodes CASSPTGIYGYTF.

This clone was detected a few times. V is TRBV28 and J is TRBJ1-5; 7 bases line up with TRBD1. J was trimmed by 6 bases and V by 5 bases; bases with no gene match: 10. The CDR3 loop spans 15 amino acids. Germline V CDR1 and CDR2: MDHEN, SYDVKM. The CDR3: CASSGLRQGGQPQHF. In DNA form, the CDR3 reads TGTGCCAGCAGTGGATTAAGACAGGGTGGTCAGCCCCAGCATTTT.

The rearrangement joins TRBV28 to TRBJ1-1; D gene unclear. Germline CDR1 reads MDHEN; CDR2 reads SYDVKM. V dropped 7 bases and J dropped 4 bases, with 13 bases sitting between them. CDR3 size: 13 residues. The DNA of the CDR3 is TGTGCCAGCATAGCCCCGCCGGGCACTGAAGCTTTCTTT. Encoded protein: CASIAPPGTEAFF.

CDR3 DNA sequence: TGTGCCAGCTCACCAGAGGGAGGGCCTTTCTATGAGCAGTTCTTC. Its translation is CASSPEGGPFYEQFF. The chain recombines TRBV18 with TRBJ2-1, with 7 bases lining up with TRBD2. Per germline, CDR1 KGHSH and CDR2 LQKENI. The length of the CDR3 is 15 residues. After removal of 2 bases from V and 8 bases from J, the junction contained 9 bases not matched to a gene. Variable domain in full (rest from reference TRBV18 and TRBJ2-1): NAGVMQNPRHLVRRRGQEARLRCSPMKGHSHVYWYRQLPEEGLKFMVYLQKENIIDESGMPKERFSAEFPKEGPSILRIQQVVRGDSAAYFCASSPEGGPFYEQFFGPGTRLTVL.

The chain carries TRBV7-9 and TRBJ1-1, with no clear D. CDR1 is SEHNR, CDR2 FQNEAQ, per germline (reference sequence). V lost 3 bases to trimming and J lost 1 base, with 6 bases between them. The CDR3 has 13 amino acids. DNA of the CDR3: TGTGCCAGCAGCTTTAGTGCGAACACTGAAGCTTTCTTT. Protein sequence: CASSFSANTEAFF.

This chain connects TRBV7-9 to TRBJ2-7, with 8 bases lining up with TRBD1. With 5 bases clipped from V and 5 bases from J, the junction kept 11 bases outside the gene matches. Germline CDR1 reads SEHNR; CDR2 reads FQNEAQ (reference sequence). The CDR3 loop spans 15 amino acids. The CDR3 protein is CASSIPGQVLHEQYF. The CDR3 nucleotides are TGTGCCAGCAGCATCCCGGGACAGGTACTTCACGAGCAGTACTTC. The whole variable domain, filled in from reference TRBV7-9 and TRBJ2-7, reads DTGVSQNPRHKITKRGQNVTFRCDPISEHNRLYWYRQTLGQGPEFLTYFQNEAQLEKSRLLSDRFSAERPKGSFSTLEIQRTEQGDSAMYLCASSIPGQVLHEQYFGPGTRLTVT.

The chain uses TRBV5-1 and TRBJ1-3, with 8 bases fitting TRBD1. The CDR3 runs 15 residues. Germline V gene data show CDR1 as SGHRS and CDR2 as YFSETQ. Trimming cost V 4 bases and J 2 bases; bases outside gene matches: 5. The CDR3 protein is CASSRRQGTGNTIYF. CDR3 bases: TGCGCCAGCAGCAGGAGACAGGGGACTGGAAACACCATATATTTT.

This clone was observed a few times. Germline and junction disagree at one end, which may indicate a read error. This chain uses TRBV18 with TRBJ1-4; perhaps TRBD1 as D (5 bases). This CDR3 region has 16 residues. Germline V gene sequence: CDR1 KGHSH, CDR2 LQKENI. The CDR3 DNA is TGTGCCAGCTCCGCAGGGAAGGGGATAGCTAAAGAAAAACTGTTTTTT. Residues: CASSAGKGIAKEKLFF.

J is TRBJ1-5 and V is TRBV19; D is ambiguous. The CDR3 has 14 residues. Germline loops: CDR1 LNHDA, CDR2 SQIVND (reference sequence). Trimming cost V 3 bases and J 3 bases, with 9 bases left between them. CDR3 in amino acids: CASSMAVINQPQHF. The CDR3 region has the DNA TGTGCCAGTAGTATGGCAGTAATCAATCAGCCCCAGCATTTT.

This rearrangement joins TRBV19 to TRBJ1-1; TRBD1 aligns across 9 bases. V dropped 5 bases and J dropped 1; count of bases not matched to a gene: 5. Germline V gives CDR1 LNHDA, CDR2 SQIVND (reference sequence). The CDR3 has 15 amino acids. The CDR3 sequence is CASSPRTGENTEAFF. CDR3 nucleotides: TGTGCCAGTAGTCCAAGGACAGGGGAGAACACTGAAGCTTTCTTT.

The chain has TRBV6-2 or TRBV6-3 and TRBJ2-3, with unresolved D. Germline V gene sequence: CDR1 MNHEY, CDR2 SVGEGT. Trimming removed 4 bases at V and 5 bases at J, with 13 bases between. The CDR3 consists of 14 residues. The CDR3 region has the DNA TGTGCCAGCAGTTTATCAGGATCACAAGATACGCAGTATTTT. Its translation is CASSLSGSQDTQYF.

The chain has TRBV2 and TRBJ1-5, with TRBD1 matching over 8 bases. The CDR3 covers 16 residues. Germline V gene data show CDR1 as SNHLY and CDR2 as FYNNEI. The J segment lost 6 bases and the V segment lost 2 bases, leaving 9 bases of the junction unmatched. CDR3 nucleotides: TGTGCCAGCAGTGAACCGGACAGGGAGTTAAGTCAGCCCCAGCATTTT. The encoded protein is CASSEPDRELSQPQHF.

In the case of this clone: One end of the junction fails to match germline, which may point to a read error. The gene calls are TRBV3-1 (or the pseudogene TRBV3-2) and TRBJ2-1; perhaps TRBD2 as D (5 bases). Germline values: CDR1 LGHDT, CDR2 YNNKEL (reference sequence). CDR3 size: 15 residues. The CDR3 is CASSLTGNSNNEQFF. In DNA, the CDR3 is TGTGCCAGCAGCCTGACCGGGAACTCCAACAATGAGCAGTTCTTC.

The V call is TRBV29-1, the J call TRBJ1-4; D is undetermined. Looked up from germline, CDR1 is SQVTM and CDR2 is ANQGSEA. This CDR3 has 13 amino acids. With 3 bases removed from V and 4 bases from J, the gap between germline ends came to 9 bases. CDR3 nucleotides: TGCAGCGTTGAGGAGCGATTTAATGAAAAACTGTTTTTT. Translation gives CSVEERFNEKLFF.

This clone was counted a single time. This chain links TRBV9 with TRBJ1-2, with D perhaps TRBD1 (5 bases). The CDR3 is made up of 14 amino acids. Germline V gene data show CDR1 as SGDLS and CDR2 as YYNGEE. V gave up 6 bases and J gave up 6 bases, with 18 bases separating them. DNA of the CDR3: TGTGCCAGCACCCGGGGGAGGGTCTTGGATGGCTACACCTTC. Protein sequence: CASTRGRVLDGYTF.

V and J are TRBV18 and TRBJ1-1, with TRBD1 as a possible D gene (6 bases). The germline V gene has CDR1 KGHSH and CDR2 LQKENI. Trimming took off 3 bases at V and 7 bases at J, with 9 bases between the two ends. This CDR3 region has 12 residues. CDR3 protein: CASSPLQGEAFF. The CDR3, as DNA: TGTGCCAGCTCACCCTTACAGGGTGAAGCTTTCTTT.